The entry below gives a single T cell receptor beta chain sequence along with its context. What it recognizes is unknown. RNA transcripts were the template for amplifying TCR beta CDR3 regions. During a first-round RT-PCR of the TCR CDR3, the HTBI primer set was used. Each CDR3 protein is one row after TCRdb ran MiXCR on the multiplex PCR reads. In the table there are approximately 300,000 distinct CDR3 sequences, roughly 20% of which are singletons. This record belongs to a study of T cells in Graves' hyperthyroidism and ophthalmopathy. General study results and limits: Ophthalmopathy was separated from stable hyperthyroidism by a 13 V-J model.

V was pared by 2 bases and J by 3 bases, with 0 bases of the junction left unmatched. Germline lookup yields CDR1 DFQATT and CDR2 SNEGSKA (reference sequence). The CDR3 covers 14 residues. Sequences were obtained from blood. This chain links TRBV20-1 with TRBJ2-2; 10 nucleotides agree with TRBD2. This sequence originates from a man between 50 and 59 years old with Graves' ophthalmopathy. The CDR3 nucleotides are TGCAGTGCTAGACTAGCGGGAGACACCGGGGAGCTGTTTTTT. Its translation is CSARLAGDTGELFF.